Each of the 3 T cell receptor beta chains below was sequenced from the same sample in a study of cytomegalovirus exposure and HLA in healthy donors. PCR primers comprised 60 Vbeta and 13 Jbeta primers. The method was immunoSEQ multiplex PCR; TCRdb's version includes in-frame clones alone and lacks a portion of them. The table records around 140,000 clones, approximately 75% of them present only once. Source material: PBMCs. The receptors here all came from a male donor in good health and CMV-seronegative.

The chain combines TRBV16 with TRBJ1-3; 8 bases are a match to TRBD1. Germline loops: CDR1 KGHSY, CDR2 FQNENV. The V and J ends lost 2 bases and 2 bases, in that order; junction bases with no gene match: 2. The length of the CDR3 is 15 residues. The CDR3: CASSQQGAAGNTIYF. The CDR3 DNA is TGTGCCAGCAGCCAACAGGGGGCAGCTGGAAACACCATATATTTT.

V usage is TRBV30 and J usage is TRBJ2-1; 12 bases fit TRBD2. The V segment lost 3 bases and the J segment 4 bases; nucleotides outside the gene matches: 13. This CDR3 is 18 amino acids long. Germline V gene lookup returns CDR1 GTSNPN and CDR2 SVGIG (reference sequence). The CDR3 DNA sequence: TGTGCCTGGAGCCCTGGGCTAGCGGGGGGGCCGAAATACAATGAGCAGTTCTTC. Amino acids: CAWSPGLAGGPKYNEQFF.

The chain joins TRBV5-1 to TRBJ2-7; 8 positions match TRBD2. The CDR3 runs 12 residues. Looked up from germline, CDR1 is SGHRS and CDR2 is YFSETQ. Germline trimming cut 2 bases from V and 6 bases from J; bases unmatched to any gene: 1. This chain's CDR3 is CASSLGTSEQYF. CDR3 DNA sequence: TGCGCCAGCAGCTTAGGGACTAGCGAGCAGTACTTC.